This entry lists 9 T cell receptor beta chains sequenced from one sample in a study of blood T cell repertoires in COVID-19. Libraries were prepared by immunoSEQ multiplex PCR; TCRdb keeps only in-frame clonotypes and omits some of them. The sample has fewer than 500,000 clones; 87% are singletons. The specimen was PBMCs or T cells enriched from blood (not recorded which). The source of these receptors is a woman younger than 30 who had recovered from COVID-19.

This clone was seen only once. This chain links TRBV12-5 with TRBJ2-5; 7 nucleotides agree with TRBD2. CDR3 length: 15 residues. V dropped 7 bases and J dropped 2; count of bases not matched to a gene: 10. Germline V CDR1 and CDR2: LGHNT, FRNRAP. DNA for the CDR3: TGTGCTAGTGCCCGAGCGGGGTCGATGCAAGAGACCCAGTACTTC. Translation: CASARAGSMQETQYF.

This clone was seen a handful of times. V is TRBV6-1 and J is TRBJ2-3, with D tentatively TRBD1 (6 bases). The CDR3 contains 14 residues. The germline gives CDR1 MNHNS, CDR2 SASEGT. Trimming shortened V by 6 bases and J by 6 bases, and 16 bases separated the two germline ends. In nucleotides, the CDR3 is TGTGCCAGCAGACCTACACAGGGCCGGGATACGCAGTATTTT. Protein sequence: CASRPTQGRDTQYF.

The CDR3 DNA reads as TGTGCCAGCAGCCAAGATCGGAACAGGGGGGTTAAAGCTTTCTTT. It codes for CASSQDRNRGVKAFF. The chain uses TRBV14 and TRBJ1-1; 8 nucleotides align to TRBD1. V was pared by 0 bases and J by 9 bases, with 9 bases of the junction left unmatched. The CDR3 runs 15 residues. CDR1 and CDR2 from the germline V gene are SGHDN and FVKESK. Full variable domain (missing parts from reference TRBV14 and TRBJ1-1): EAGVTQFPSHSVIEKGQTVTLRCDPISGHDNLYWYRRVMGKEIKFLLHFVKESKQDESGMPNNRFLAERTGGTYSTLKVQPAELEDSGVYFCASSQDRNRGVKAFFGQGTRLTVV.

The table lists this clone with a count of one. This chain links TRBV2 with TRBJ1-4; tentative D call: TRBD1 (5 bases). The V gene lost 6 bases and the J gene lost 8 bases, with 19 bases spanning the gap. The CDR3 covers 15 residues. Germline lookup yields CDR1 SNHLY and CDR2 FYNNEI. For the CDR3, the DNA is TGTGCCAGCAGCGGACCCCAGGGTATAGGAGAAAAACTGTTTTTT. The encoded protein is CASSGPQGIGEKLFF. Using reference TRBV2 and TRBJ1-4 for the parts outside the CDR3, the full variable domain is EPEVTQTPSHQVTQMGQEVILRCVPISNHLYFYWYRQILGQKVEFLVSFYNNEISEKSEIFDDQFSVERPDGSNFTLKIRSTKLEDSAMYFCASSGPQGIGEKLFFGSGTQLSVL.

V is TRBV7-9 and J is TRBJ2-1; D might be TRBD2 (6 bases). Germline CDR1 is SEHNR and CDR2 is FQNEAQ (reference sequence). Trimming took 2 bases from V and 3 from J, leaving 11 bases between them. The CDR3 loop spans 15 amino acids. The CDR3 DNA is TGTGCCAGCAGCTTAAGCGCGGGGAGCTACAATGAGCAGTTCTTC. Translating it yields CASSLSAGSYNEQFF. The full variable domain, with the rest looked up from reference TRBV7-9 and TRBJ2-1, is DTGVSQNPRHKITKRGQNVTFRCDPISEHNRLYWYRQTLGQGPEFLTYFQNEAQLEKSRLLSDRFSAERPKGSFSTLEIQRTEQGDSAMYLCASSLSAGSYNEQFFGPGTRLTVL.

The rearrangement uses TRBV27 and TRBJ1-5, with D tentatively TRBD1 (6 bases). V was clipped by 6 bases and J by 3 bases, with 15 bases between them. The germline V gene encodes CDR1 MNHEY and CDR2 SMNVEV (reference sequence). The CDR3 extends over 15 amino acids. This CDR3 reads CASSLTPGHNQPQHF. The CDR3, as DNA: TGTGCCAGCAGCCTAACACCGGGACACAATCAGCCCCAGCATTTT.

CDR3 region: CAWTRAGGPGDTQYF. The CDR3 DNA is TGTGCCTGGACGAGAGCGGGGGGGCCTGGAGATACGCAGTATTTT. This chain joins TRBV30 and TRBJ2-3, with 10 bases matching TRBD2. CDR1 and CDR2 from the germline V gene are GTSNPN and SVGIG (reference sequence). The CDR3 has 15 amino acids. The V and J ends lost 4 bases and 5 bases, in that order; junction bases with no gene match: 9.

The rearrangement links TRBV7-2 to TRBJ2-7, with 7 positions matching TRBD2. The length of the CDR3 is 13 residues. Trimming removed 6 bases from V and 3 bases from J; junction bases left unmatched: 5. Germline loops: CDR1 SGHTA, CDR2 FQGNSA. The CDR3 DNA is TGTGCCAGCAGTTCCGGGAGGTACTACGAGCAGTACTTC. It specifies CASSSGRYYEQYF.

The chain uses TRBV12-5 and TRBJ1-2; D remains ambiguous. Germline V gene data show CDR1 as LGHNT and CDR2 as FRNRAP. V was pared by 6 bases and J by 2 bases, with 10 bases between. The CDR3 sequence is 13 residues long. CDR3 region: CASGSDKNYGYTF. The CDR3, as DNA: TGTGCTAGTGGCTCTGACAAAAACTATGGCTACACCTTC. The variable domain in full, completed from reference TRBV12-5 and TRBJ1-2, reads DARVTQTPRHKVTEMGQEVTMRCQPILGHNTVFWYRQTMMQGLELLAYFRNRAPLDDSGMPKDRFSAEMPDATLATLKIQPSEPRDSAVYFCASGSDKNYGYTFGSGTRLTVV.